The 2 T cell receptor beta chains given below trace back to one sample, sequenced in a study of human T cells and chemical hapten exposure. Using its own MiXCR run on the RACE reads, TCRdb lists one record per CDR3 protein. The sample comprises roughly 200,000 distinct CDR3 sequences, more than 20% of which are singletons, and over 2% rests with the top ten. As for time point: patch test 3, about 24 weeks after DPC sensitization. Treatment described: therapeutic diphenylcyclopropenone sensitization with weekly scalp DPC. This specimen consisted of whole blood, obtained in connection with sensitization to the hapten diphenylcyclopropenone (DPC). Receptor source: a woman aged 40 to 55 with alopecia areata. Some clones in this sample may be carry-over from other donors' samples.

The chain employs TRBV5-6 and TRBJ1-1; 8 bases line up with TRBD1. The germline CDR1 and CDR2 sequences are SGHDT and YYEEEE. V shed 4 bases and J 3 bases; nucleotides not matched to a gene: 5. The CDR3 extends over 14 amino acids. Here the CDR3 reads CASSHGQGDTEAFF. The CDR3 nucleotides read TGTGCCAGCAGCCACGGACAGGGTGACACTGAAGCTTTCTTT.

The chain couples TRBV29-1 to TRBJ2-7; D is perhaps TRBD2 (6 bases). The germline CDR1 and CDR2 sequences are SQVTM and ANQGSEA. This CDR3 region has 14 residues. V shed 0 bases and J shed 2 bases, with 11 bases lying between them. DNA for the CDR3: TGCAGCGTTGAAGATCGCGGGACTCCCTACGAGCAGTACTTC. Residues: CSVEDRGTPYEQYF.